These 21 T cell receptor beta chains came from one sample sequenced in a study of T cell changes during pregnancy in multiple sclerosis (dated by TCRdb to about 2019). To prepare the library, the immunoSEQ multiplex PCR assay was applied. The clones in this table, taken by TCRdb from immuneACCESS, are in-frame only. Not every clone is retained; where verified, under half of the shortfall comes from an unresolved V gene, and the cause of the rest is unknown. The sample has 55,000 to 80,000 clones on record, approximately 94% of them singletons. The ten largest clonotypes hold less than 0.6% of the sample. This sample comprised peripheral blood, obtained in the third trimester of pregnancy. All receptors come from a female donor with multiple sclerosis, enrolled in a pregnancy study.

The chain couples TRBV5-1 to TRBJ2-1; TRBD2 matches 9 bases. In germline, CDR1 is SGHRS, CDR2 YFSETQ. This CDR3 has 15 amino acids. V lost 5 bases to trimming and J lost 4 bases; unmatched junction nucleotides: 7. DNA of the CDR3: TGCGCCAGCAGACATCTAGCGGGGTCTTACAATGAGCAGTTCTTC. Protein sequence: CASRHLAGSYNEQFF. Using reference TRBV5-1 and TRBJ2-1 for the parts outside the CDR3, the full variable domain is KAGVTQTPRYLIKTRGQQVTLSCSPISGHRSVSWYQQTPGQGLQFLFEYFSETQRNKGNFPGRFSGRQFSNSRSEMNVSTLELGDSALYLCASRHLAGSYNEQFFGPGTRLTVL.

The V and J genes are TRBV11-2 and TRBJ1-6, with TRBD1 matching over 7 bases. V lost 0 bases, J lost 8 bases, and 10 bases stayed unmatched. The CDR3 totals 17 residues. CDR1 is SGHAT, CDR2 FQNNGV, per germline. CDR3 nucleotides: TGTGCCAGCAGCTTAGATCCGGGGACAGTCTTTGATTCACCCCTCCACTTT. This sequence encodes CASSLDPGTVFDSPLHF. The whole variable domain, filled in from reference TRBV11-2 and TRBJ1-6, reads EAGVAQSPRYKIIEKRQSVAFWCNPISGHATLYWYQQILGQGPKLLIQFQNNGVVDDSQLPKDRFSAERLKGVDSTLKIQPAKLEDSAVYLCASSLDPGTVFDSPLHFGNGTRLTVT.

This sequence joins TRBV4-3 and TRBJ1-3; D ambiguous. Per the germline V gene, CDR1 is LGHNA and CDR2 is YSLEER. V was cut by 0 bases and J by 3 bases, with 9 bases left in between. This CDR3 has 15 residues. The CDR3 is CASSQDFKSGNTIYF. Written as DNA, the CDR3 is TGCGCCAGCAGCCAAGACTTTAAGAGTGGAAACACCATATATTTT.

The rearrangement uses TRBV19 and TRBJ1-4; D ambiguous. The CDR3 is 14 amino acids. V was pared by 10 bases and J by 8 bases, with 20 bases between. Looked up from germline, CDR1 is LNHDA and CDR2 is SQIVND (reference sequence). The DNA for the CDR3 is TGTGCCACCGGGGAGGGAGCGGTGGGCGAAAAACTGTTTTTT. It encodes CATGEGAVGEKLFF.

The gene calls are TRBV5-1 and TRBJ2-2; 7 bases fit TRBD2. The CDR3 is 13 residues long. Germline V gene sequence: CDR1 SGHRS, CDR2 YFSETQ. J was trimmed by 6 bases and V by 5 bases; bases with no gene match: 4. CDR3 DNA sequence: TGCGCCAGCAGGGTCACTAGCGCCGGGGAGCTGTTTTTT. Translation gives CASRVTSAGELFF.

CDR3 protein: CASSNTGNTEAFF. The CDR3 DNA follows: TGTGCCAGTAGTAATACAGGTAACACTGAAGCTTTCTTT. This chain joins TRBV19 and TRBJ1-1, with D maybe TRBD1 (5 bases). There are 13 residues in the CDR3. V lost 4 bases and J 2 bases, leaving 8 bases between the germline ends. Looked up from germline, CDR1 is LNHDA and CDR2 is SQIVND (reference sequence). Based on the CDR3 plus reference TRBV19 and TRBJ1-1, the full variable domain is DGGITQSPKYLFRKEGQNVTLSCEQNLNHDAMYWYRQDPGQGLRLIYYSQIVNDFQKGDIAEGYSVSREKKESFPLTVTSAQKNPTAFYLCASSNTGNTEAFFGQGTRLTVV.

A single count supports this clone. The CDR3 protein is CSVVANGYTF. Here the CDR3 DNA reads TGCAGCGTTGTAGCCAATGGCTACACCTTC. The chain joins TRBV29-1 to TRBJ1-2; D call uncertain. From germline, CDR1 is SQVTM and CDR2 ANQGSEA. Deletions cut 4 bases from V and 6 bases from J, with 6 bases between. The CDR3 loop spans 10 amino acids.

This chain uses TRBV19 with TRBJ1-2; TRBD1 might be the D (6 bases). Germline CDR1 reads LNHDA; CDR2 reads SQIVND (reference sequence). Trimming cost V 3 bases and J 5 bases, with 10 bases left between them. The CDR3 extends over 13 amino acids. This CDR3 is CASSIDRTYGYTF. In DNA form, the CDR3 reads TGTGCCAGTAGTATCGACAGGACATATGGCTACACCTTC.

V usage is TRBV6-6 and J usage is TRBJ1-1; D may be TRBD1 (6 bases). V was shortened by 7 bases and J by 1 base, with 13 bases between the two germline ends. The CDR3 loop spans 14 amino acids. The germline gives CDR1 MNHNY, CDR2 SVGAGI (reference sequence). The CDR3 sequence: CASNPSDRNTEAFF. The CDR3 nucleotides read TGTGCCAGCAACCCATCGGACAGGAACACTGAAGCTTTCTTT.

The chain couples TRBV15 to TRBJ1-1; D is unresolved. Per the germline V gene, CDR1 is LNHNV and CDR2 is YYDKDF (reference sequence). The CDR3 loop spans 15 amino acids. Trimming removed 0 bases from V and 0 bases from J, with 8 bases in between. CDR3 in amino acids: CATSRDAGLNTEAFF. The CDR3 DNA follows: TGTGCCACCAGCAGAGATGCAGGCCTGAACACTGAAGCTTTCTTT.

This rearrangement joins TRBV6-1 to TRBJ1-5, with a tentative D call TRBD1 (6 bases). This CDR3 is built from 14 residues. V dropped 2 bases and J dropped 6 bases, with 11 bases sitting between them. Germline values: CDR1 MNHNS, CDR2 SASEGT. CDR3 loop: CASSEQRGSQPQHF. CDR3 sequence (DNA): TGTGCCAGCAGTGAACAGAGGGGGAGTCAGCCCCAGCATTTT.

This clone was recorded only once. The V and J genes are TRBV9 and TRBJ1-6; 7 bases agree with TRBD1. Germline CDR1 is SGDLS and CDR2 is YYNGEE. There are 15 residues in the CDR3. The junction had 3 bases not matched to a gene; V was cut back by 5 bases and J by 1 base. The chain's CDR3 is CASSGGQSYNSPLHF. The CDR3 nucleotides read TGTGCCAGCAGTGGGGGACAGTCCTATAATTCACCCCTCCACTTT.

This chain uses TRBV29-1 with TRBJ2-1; 7 positions agree with TRBD1. V shed 5 bases, J shed 8 bases, and the junction held 6 bases outside the gene matches. CDR1 SQVTM and CDR2 ANQGSEA come from the germline V gene. This CDR3 has 12 amino acids. The CDR3 region is CSVLGGIDEQFF. For the CDR3, the DNA is TGCAGCGTTCTAGGGGGCATCGATGAGCAGTTCTTC.

The rearrangement uses TRBV19 and TRBJ2-2; 9 positions agree with TRBD2. Germline CDR1 is LNHDA and CDR2 is SQIVND (reference sequence). With V trimmed by 6 bases and J by 5 bases, 19 bases remained unmatched. The CDR3 runs to 19 residues. This CDR3 is CASSATGVGLAGVTGELFF. CDR3 DNA sequence: TGTGCCAGTAGCGCCACAGGGGTTGGGTTAGCGGGGGTTACCGGGGAGCTGTTTTTT.

V usage is TRBV19 and J usage is TRBJ2-7; TRBD2 is a possible D gene (5 bases). This CDR3 has 12 residues. Germline CDR1 and CDR2: LNHDA and SQIVND (reference sequence). V was pared by 1 base and J by 5 bases, with 6 bases between. For the CDR3, the DNA is TGTGCCAGTAGTATAGGGAGGAACGAGCAGTACTTC. This codes for CASSIGRNEQYF.

The chain is built from TRBV7-9 and TRBJ1-1; D gene ambiguous. Germline V gene sequence: CDR1 SEHNR, CDR2 FQNEAQ (reference sequence). Trimming removed 4 bases from V and 5 bases from J, with 17 bases in between. The CDR3 spans 15 residues. The CDR3 is CASSSLRRSGTEAFF. For the CDR3, the DNA is TGTGCCAGCAGCTCCCTCCGGAGATCGGGGACTGAAGCTTTCTTT.

This sequence joins TRBV9 and TRBJ1-2; D is unresolved. Germline V gene sequence: CDR1 SGDLS, CDR2 YYNGEE. The V and J ends lost 4 bases and 5 bases respectively, with 12 bases between them. The CDR3 spans 13 residues. As DNA, the CDR3 is TGTGCCAGCAGCCTGGAGGGCCAATATGGCTACACCTTC. Translation: CASSLEGQYGYTF.

The chain links TRBV28 to TRBJ2-7; 11 bases line up with TRBD1. J was trimmed by 5 bases and V by 8 bases; bases with no gene match: 5. Germline CDR1 reads MDHEN; CDR2 reads SYDVKM. The CDR3 contains 13 residues. The CDR3 spells CASRDRGNNEQYF. Written as DNA, the CDR3 is TGTGCCAGCCGGGACAGGGGGAATAACGAGCAGTACTTC.

V usage is TRBV5-6 and J usage is TRBJ1-6; 10 nucleotides match TRBD1. Germline V gene lookup returns CDR1 SGHDT and CDR2 YYEEEE. Unmatched junction bases numbered 3, after V lost 3 bases and J lost 3 bases. The CDR3 has 16 amino acids. CDR3 protein: CASSSGTGDYNSPLHF. The CDR3 DNA reads as TGTGCCAGCAGCTCGGGGACAGGGGACTATAATTCACCCCTCCACTTT.

The V gene is TRBV27, the J gene TRBJ1-5, with 9 bases aligning to TRBD1. Trimming cost V 4 bases and J 4 bases; bases outside gene matches: 8. The V gene's germline CDR1 is MNHEY and CDR2 SMNVEV (reference sequence). The CDR3 is 16 residues long. The CDR3 DNA reads TGTGCCAGCAGTTCCCTCTGGGGACAGGGAAATCAGCCCCAGCATTTT. Translation gives CASSSLWGQGNQPQHF.

The chain combines TRBV6-5 with TRBJ2-5; 9 positions agree with TRBD2. CDR1 MNHEY and CDR2 SVGAGI come from the germline V gene. With V trimmed by 5 bases and J by 5 bases, 9 bases remained unmatched. The CDR3 contains 15 residues. CDR3 amino acids: CASSPSGALSETQYF. The CDR3 bases are TGTGCCAGCAGTCCTAGCGGGGCCCTCAGTGAGACCCAGTACTTC.